This entry is about one T cell receptor (beta chain). Its antigen is not identified. This sample was taken from a study of blood T cells in healthy people across ages. Notes on the study in general: The recorded TCR beta diversity per million T cells decreased in a roughly linear manner with age.

Trimming shortened V by 5 bases and J by 11 bases, and 27 bases separated the two germline ends. From germline, CDR1 is MNHNY and CDR2 SVGAGI (reference sequence). This CDR3 has 16 residues. A second PCR, run for about 6 to 12 cycles, used a sample-barcoded 5' primer plus a J-beta primer mix. Each cDNA molecule, via a template-switch adaptor with 12 random nucleotides, was tagged. TCRdb independently ran MiXCR on the 5' RACE reads; one entry per CDR3 protein. The data contain about a million distinct CDR3 sequences, around two fifths of them singletons. The gene calls are TRBV6-6 and TRBJ2-5; TRBD2 is a possible D gene (7 bases). The sample taken for sequencing was blood. The receptor was isolated from a man between 18 and 29 years old in good health. This chain's CDR3 is CASSPDEGGGFNEQYF. As DNA, the CDR3 is TGTGCCAGCAGTCCGGACGAGGGGGGAGGGTTCAATGAGCAGTACTTC.